Included here is one T cell receptor (beta chain) sequence, with context. CDR3 length equals 15 residues. The trim removed 6 bases at V and 6 bases at J, leaving 11 bases unmatched. CDR1 is MDHEN and CDR2 is SYDVKM in the germline V gene. This specimen comes from a study of blood T cell repertoires in COVID-19. Study-wide context: Samples of COVID-19 (acute and convalescent) were obtained from the United States, Italy and Spain. T cells, B-cell-depleted T cells, or PBMCs supplied cDNA or gDNA.

Authors' processing steps: Estimation of nucleated cell counts was performed using reference gene primer amplification. The repertoire was sequenced with immunoSEQ multiplex PCR; TCRdb's copy has only in-frame clones and lacks some. That table is the source of V, J and clone size, and D and trimming were worked out from the DNA. The sample yields about 110,000 clones, around 88% seen once. The gene calls are TRBV28 and TRBJ2-1; TRBD2 matches at 7 bases. The sequencing input was peripheral blood. The origin of this receptor is a man between 45 and 60 years old with active or convalescent COVID-19. Here the CDR3 reads CASSLPTSRVNEQFF. CDR3 sequence (DNA): TGTGCCAGCAGCCTACCGACTAGCAGAGTCAATGAGCAGTTCTTC.